The 30 T cell receptor beta chains given below trace back to one sample, sequenced in a study of cytomegalovirus exposure and HLA in healthy donors. PCR involved 60 Vbeta and 13 Jbeta primers. Profiling relied on immunoSEQ multiplex PCR, and the TCRdb table lists in-frame clones only, not all of them. This table holds 150,000 to 200,000 clones, about 80% found once. Sequenced: PBMCs. The receptors originated from a young woman in good health and CMV-seropositive.

The chain combines TRBV6-5 with TRBJ2-7, with D possibly being TRBD1 (6 bases). The CDR3 extends over 14 amino acids. Trimming shortened V by 0 bases and J by 4 bases, and 10 bases separated the two germline ends. Per germline, CDR1 MNHEY and CDR2 SVGAGI. CDR3 sequence reads: CASSYSQGPYEQYF. The DNA for the CDR3 is TGTGCCAGCAGTTACTCGCAGGGGCCATACGAGCAGTACTTC.

This chain links TRBV27 with TRBJ2-1; 9 bases align to TRBD1. CDR1 and CDR2 (germline): MNHEY, SMNVEV (reference sequence). This CDR3 has 15 residues. The V and J ends lost 5 bases and 8 bases, in that order; junction bases with no gene match: 10. Here the CDR3 reads CASSPRQGGTDEQFF. The CDR3 bases are TGTGCCAGCAGTCCCCGACAGGGGGGGACGGATGAGCAGTTCTTC.

The V call is TRBV29-1, the J call TRBJ1-5; TRBD1 matches 8 bases. Germline trimming cut 4 bases from V and 4 bases from J; bases unmatched to any gene: 3. This CDR3 has 13 amino acids. Germline lookup yields CDR1 SQVTM and CDR2 ANQGSEA. The CDR3 sequence is CSVGRDRNQPQHF. CDR3 coding DNA: TGCAGCGTTGGAAGGGACAGGAATCAGCCCCAGCATTTT.

The V and J genes are TRBV5-4 and TRBJ1-2; 9 bases match TRBD1. The CDR3 runs 15 residues. Losses at the gene ends were 4 bases for V and 1 base for J; bases not matched to a gene: 5. CDR1 is SGHNT and CDR2 is YYREEE in the germline V gene (reference sequence). The chain's CDR3 is CASSGGQGGNYGYTF. In DNA, the CDR3 is TGTGCCAGCAGCGGGGGACAGGGAGGTAACTATGGCTACACCTTC. Full variable domain (remainder filled in from reference TRBV5-4 and TRBJ1-2): ETGVTQSPTHLIKTRGQQVTLRCSSQSGHNTVSWYQQALGQGPQFIFQYYREEENGRGNFPPRFSGLQFPNYSSELNVNALELDDSALYLCASSGGQGGNYGYTFGSGTRLTVV.

This clone was seen once. The chain couples TRBV15 to TRBJ2-7; 10 bases line up with TRBD1. The CDR3 sequence is 15 residues long. The ends lost 0 bases at V and 3 bases at J; junction bases unmatched: 2. Germline V gives CDR1 LNHNV, CDR2 YYDKDF (reference sequence). DNA for the CDR3: TGTGCCACCAGCAGAGAGGGACAGGGGTTCTACGAGCAGTACTTC. This gives the protein CATSREGQGFYEQYF.

The V and J genes are TRBV15 and TRBJ2-7; TRBD2 is a possible D gene (5 bases). The CDR3 extends over 14 amino acids. V lost 0 bases to trimming and J lost 3 bases, with 9 bases between them. CDR1 is LNHNV and CDR2 is YYDKDF in the germline V gene (reference sequence). CDR3: CATSRDWENYEQYF. DNA of the CDR3: TGTGCCACCAGCAGAGATTGGGAGAACTACGAGCAGTACTTC.

J is TRBJ1-3 and V is TRBV2, with 8 bases lining up with TRBD1. The CDR3 is 15 residues long. Germline CDR1 is SNHLY and CDR2 is FYNNEI. V shed 7 bases and J 1 base; nucleotides not matched to a gene: 6. The CDR3 DNA is TGTGCCAGCACCAACGACAGGGGATCTGGAAACACCATATATTTT. Translation gives CASTNDRGSGNTIYF. Based on the CDR3 plus reference TRBV2 and TRBJ1-3, the full variable domain is EPEVTQTPSHQVTQMGQEVILRCVPISNHLYFYWYRQILGQKVEFLVSFYNNEISEKSEIFDDQFSVERPDGSNFTLKIRSTKLEDSAMYFCASTNDRGSGNTIYFGEGSWLTVV.

The chain uses TRBV7-2 and TRBJ1-1; 7 nucleotides align to TRBD1. The V gene's germline CDR1 is SGHTA and CDR2 FQGNSA. Germline trimming cut 7 bases from V and 5 bases from J; bases unmatched to any gene: 10. The CDR3 extends over 14 amino acids. The CDR3 bases are TGTGCCAGCAAACCACAGGGGTGGAAGACTGAAGCTTTCTTT. Protein: CASKPQGWKTEAFF.

V is TRBV7-9 and J is TRBJ1-2; a weak D match, TRBD1 (6 bases). CDR1 SEHNR and CDR2 FQNEAQ come from the germline V gene (reference sequence). The CDR3 has 16 residues. V shed 3 bases and J shed 4 bases, with 18 bases lying between them. This chain's CDR3 is CASSLLGGLQGYGYTF. CDR3 DNA: TGTGCCAGCAGCTTGTTGGGGGGGCTTCAAGGCTATGGCTACACCTTC.

The CDR3 DNA reads TGTGCCAGCAGCTTCACCTACGAGCAGTACTTC. Translated: CASSFTYEQYF. The genes are TRBV5-5 and TRBJ2-7; D is uncertain. The ends were cut back, 2 bases at V and 2 bases at J, with 2 bases in the middle. This CDR3 contains 11 residues. CDR1 and CDR2 (germline): SGHKS, YYEKEE (reference sequence).

The gene calls are TRBV7-9 and TRBJ2-1, with D tentatively TRBD2 (6 bases). V lost 8 bases to trimming and J lost 5 bases, with 19 bases between them. Germline lookup yields CDR1 SEHNR and CDR2 FQNEAQ (reference sequence). The CDR3 length is 15 residues. The CDR3 region is CASGVGLARDNEQFF. The CDR3 DNA reads as TGTGCCAGCGGGGTTGGGCTAGCGAGGGACAATGAGCAGTTCTTC.

This clone was detected only a few times. This rearrangement joins TRBV6-4 to TRBJ2-2; D might be TRBD1 (8 bases). The germline V and J ends were trimmed by 0 bases and 5 bases, with 19 bases remaining between them. The CDR3 is made up of 18 amino acids. Germline CDR1 MRHNA, CDR2 SNTAGT. The CDR3: CASSDSEATGGETGELFF. As DNA, the CDR3 is TGTGCCAGCAGTGACTCGGAAGCCACAGGGGGGGAGACCGGGGAGCTGTTTTTT.

As regards this clone: The likely explanation is a read error, given a far larger clone one base away. The sample carries other DNA sequences with the same CDR3. The chain's CDR3 is CASSPTALNTEAFF. The CDR3 DNA follows: TGTGCCAGCAGCCCGACAGCTCTGAACACTGAAGCTTTCTTT. This chain joins TRBV7-9 and TRBJ1-1; tentatively, D is TRBD1 (5 bases). CDR3 length equals 14 residues. V was shortened by 5 bases and J by 0 bases, with 10 bases between the two germline ends. Looked up from germline, CDR1 is SEHNR and CDR2 is FQNEAQ (reference sequence).

The J gene is TRBJ2-4, the V gene TRBV19; TRBD2 matches 8 bases. Per the germline V gene, CDR1 is LNHDA and CDR2 is SQIVND (reference sequence). This CDR3 spans 16 amino acids. Unmatched junction bases numbered 3, after V lost 2 bases and J lost 0 bases. The chain's CDR3 is CASSIITSGAKNIQYF. The CDR3 DNA sequence: TGTGCCAGTAGTATAATAACTAGCGGAGCCAAAAACATTCAGTACTTC.

This clone was counted a single time. The chain carries TRBV7-8 and TRBJ2-5; the D is unclear. Trimming removed 5 bases from V and 7 bases from J, with 8 bases in between. There are 11 residues in the CDR3. CDR1 is SGHVS and CDR2 is FQNEAQ in the germline V gene. The CDR3 DNA is TGTGCCAGCAGCCCAGGTGGGACCCAGTACTTC. As protein: CASSPGGTQYF.

The CDR3 sequence: CATTFSGNTIYF. Here the CDR3 DNA reads TGTGCCACCACTTTCTCTGGAAACACCATATATTTT. V is TRBV7-9 and J is TRBJ1-3, with D hard to call. Germline V gene sequence: CDR1 SEHNR, CDR2 FQNEAQ (reference sequence). V was pared by 10 bases and J by 0 bases, with 7 bases between. The CDR3 length is 12 residues.

CDR3 sequence (DNA): TGTGCCAGCAGCCAGGACGGACGGGGGTCTGGGGCCAACGTCCTGACTTTC. The encoded protein is CASSQDGRGSGANVLTF. V is TRBV4-2 and J is TRBJ2-6, with D perhaps TRBD2 (6 bases). V was pared by 3 bases and J by 1 base, with 13 bases between. Germline V gene data show CDR1 as LGHNA and CDR2 as YNFKEQ. This CDR3 is 17 amino acids long.

This sequence joins TRBV28 and TRBJ1-5; 8 bases map to TRBD1. The J segment lost 3 bases and the V segment lost 1 base, leaving 5 bases of the junction unmatched. Germline V gene lookup returns CDR1 MDHEN and CDR2 SYDVKM. The CDR3 is 16 residues long. The CDR3 sequence: CASSLSGQGLNQPQHF. The CDR3 DNA sequence: TGTGCCAGCAGTTTATCTGGACAGGGCCTCAATCAGCCCCAGCATTTT.

The rearrangement joins TRBV6-5 to TRBJ2-2, with D hard to call. The germline CDR1 and CDR2 sequences are MNHEY and SVGAGI. This CDR3 spans 14 amino acids. Trimming removed 6 bases at V and 6 bases at J, with 14 bases between. CDR3 bases: TGTGCCAGCAGCTATAGAATGCTCGCCGGGGAGCTGTTTTTT. Its protein is CASSYRMLAGELFF.

The rearrangement joins TRBV19 to TRBJ1-1; D not resolved. Germline V gives CDR1 LNHDA, CDR2 SQIVND (reference sequence). Trimming pared 6 bases from V and 0 bases from J, leaving 20 bases between. CDR3 length: 17 residues. The CDR3 bases are TGTGCCAGTAGCTATGGGAGGAAGGGTTACATGAACACTGAAGCTTTCTTT. It codes for CASSYGRKGYMNTEAFF.

The chain joins TRBV19 to TRBJ2-3, with 8 bases matching TRBD2. With 4 bases clipped from V and 2 bases from J, the junction kept 5 bases outside the gene matches. This CDR3 spans 15 amino acids. Germline V gives CDR1 LNHDA, CDR2 SQIVND (reference sequence). The CDR3 here is CASSTIAGYTDTQYF. The CDR3 region has the DNA TGTGCCAGTAGTACGATAGCGGGGTACACAGATACGCAGTATTTT.

The CDR3 coding sequence is TGTGCCAGCAGCTCCCGTCTAGCGGGGGGCTTCACAGATACGCAGTATTTT. It yields the protein CASSSRLAGGFTDTQYF. The J gene is TRBJ2-3, the V gene TRBV7-8; TRBD2 aligns across 11 bases. This CDR3 is 17 amino acids long. From germline, CDR1 is SGHVS and CDR2 FQNEAQ. The trim removed 4 bases at V and 2 bases at J, leaving 8 bases unmatched.

This chain uses TRBV28 with TRBJ2-7; possibly TRBD1 for D (6 bases). Germline assignment: CDR1 MDHEN and CDR2 SYDVKM. This CDR3 has 15 residues. CDR3 DNA: TGTGCCAGCAGCCGCAGGGCAGGGGCCTCCCACGAGCAGTACGTC. Translating gives CASSRRAGASHEQYV.

The rearrangement links TRBV6-1 to TRBJ2-7; D is possibly TRBD1 (5 bases). Germline lookup yields CDR1 MNHNS and CDR2 SASEGT. The CDR3 spans 15 residues. V gave up 6 bases and J gave up 0 bases, with 15 bases separating them. The CDR3 DNA reads as TGTGCCAGCAGCGTAGAAGGGGATCACTCCTACGAGCAGTACGTC. It translates to CASSVEGDHSYEQYV.

The chain couples TRBV7-9 to TRBJ1-1, with TRBD1 matching over 8 bases. The CDR3 loop spans 13 amino acids. V trimming: 8 bases; J trimming: 3 bases; junction bases outside the gene matches: 5. Germline V gene sequence: CDR1 SEHNR, CDR2 FQNEAQ (reference sequence). DNA of the CDR3: TGTGCCAGCGGTCAGGGGGCGGACACTGAAGCTTTCTTT. It yields the protein CASGQGADTEAFF.

V and J are TRBV30 and TRBJ1-2; D is perhaps TRBD1 (5 bases). The germline gives CDR1 GTSNPN, CDR2 SVGIG (reference sequence). V was clipped by 4 bases and J by 6 bases, with 12 bases between them. The CDR3 is 12 residues long. CDR3 amino acids: CAWNMGGDGYTF. The CDR3, as DNA: TGTGCCTGGAACATGGGGGGAGATGGCTACACCTTC.

V gene TRBV7-3 combines with J gene TRBJ1-2; D possibly corresponds to TRBD1 (6 bases). Germline V gives CDR1 SGHTA, CDR2 FQGTGA. Trimming took 5 bases from V and 2 from J, leaving 18 bases between them. This CDR3 contains 16 residues. In DNA, the CDR3 is TGTGCCAGCAGCGCCTCTGGGGGCGCCGGAAACTATGGCTACACCTTC. It encodes CASSASGGAGNYGYTF. Filled out from reference TRBV7-3 and TRBJ1-2, the complete variable domain reads GAGVSQTPSNKVTEKGKYVELRCDPISGHTALYWYRQSLGQGPEFLIYFQGTGAADDSGLPNDRFFAVRPEGSVSTLKIQRTERGDSAVYLCASSASGGAGNYGYTFGSGTRLTVV.

The genes are TRBV15 and TRBJ2-5; TRBD2 aligns across 15 bases. V lost 3 bases, J lost 5 bases, and 7 bases stayed unmatched. The length of the CDR3 is 17 residues. The germline V gene encodes CDR1 LNHNV and CDR2 YYDKDF (reference sequence). The CDR3 sequence: CATSRPGLAGGGETQYF. The CDR3 DNA reads as TGTGCCACCAGCAGGCCAGGACTAGCGGGGGGGGGCGAGACCCAGTACTTC.

The CDR3 DNA is TGTGCCAGCAGTAATCTAGCGGGGGGGCTCAATGAGCAGTTCTTC. Translated: CASSNLAGGLNEQFF. The genes are TRBV6-1 and TRBJ2-1; 12 positions agree with TRBD2. After removal of 5 bases from V and 6 bases from J, the junction contained 5 bases not matched to a gene. Germline assignment: CDR1 MNHNS and CDR2 SASEGT. This CDR3 is built from 15 residues.

This chain links TRBV6-5 with TRBJ2-2; D gene unclear. V dropped 7 bases and J dropped 5 bases, with 8 bases sitting between them. CDR1 and CDR2 (germline): MNHEY, SVGAGI. This CDR3 has 12 residues. In nucleotides, the CDR3 is TGTGCCAGCACCGGGTCTACCGGGGAGCTGTTTTTT. The encoded protein is CASTGSTGELFF.